The 8 T cell receptor beta chains presented below share a single source sample, sequenced in a study of response to subunit inactivated influenza vaccine (dated by TCRdb to the late 2010s). Libraries were made using RT-PCR. The sample was run on an Illumina HiSeq 2500. Using fastp at Q25 and MiXCR, TCRdb reprocessed the public reads and kept productive beta chains. Here each entry gathers all rows of one CDR3 protein and keeps the most common genes and DNA. Recorded for this sample are about 700,000 distinct CDR3 sequences; more than 11% of them occurred a single time. Less than 7% of the sample belongs to the ten largest clones. The specimen was PBMCs from blood, collected around 15 days before vaccination. These receptors all come from a man aged 45-60 years who received an inactivated influenza vaccine. Donor details come from another sample of the same person, matched by shared clones.

This clonotype was seen ten or more times. The gene calls are TRBV7-2 and TRBJ2-5; D assignment may be TRBD1 or TRBD2 (5 bases each). V was cut by 2 bases and J by 6 bases, with 10 bases left in between. The CDR3 sequence is 13 residues long. From germline, CDR1 is SGHTA and CDR2 FQGNSA. The CDR3 loop reads CASSLFEGQTQYF. CDR3 bases: TGTGCCAGCAGCTTATTCGAGGGACAGACCCAGTACTTC. Complete variable domain (other parts from reference TRBV7-2 and TRBJ2-5): GAGVSQSPSNKVTEKGKDVELRCDPISGHTALYWYRQSLGQGLEFLIYFQGNSAPDKSGLPSDRFSAERTGGSVSTLTIQRTQQEDSAVYLCASSLFEGQTQYFGPGTRLLVL.

In this sample, this clonotype turned up a few times. The chain carries TRBV7-3 and TRBJ2-2; perhaps TRBD2 as D (6 bases). Trimming took 5 bases from V and 0 from J, leaving 16 bases between them. CDR1 and CDR2 from the germline V gene are SGHTA and FQGTGA. The CDR3 extends over 17 amino acids. CDR3 region: CASSPWRGGANTGELFF. In nucleotides, the CDR3 is TGTGCCAGCAGCCCCTGGCGGGGCGGGGCGAACACCGGGGAGCTGTTTTTT.

The chain carries TRBV20-1 and TRBJ2-7; 11 bases are shared with TRBD1. V gave up 5 bases and J gave up 2 bases; unmatched junction bases: 2. CDR3 length equals 13 residues. Per the germline V gene, CDR1 is DFQATT and CDR2 is SNEGSKA (reference sequence). The CDR3 coding sequence is TGCAGTGCTTCGGACAGGGGGCCCTACGAGCAGTACTTC. It is translated as CSASDRGPYEQYF.

This clonotype was counted between two and nine times. V usage is TRBV7-9 and J usage is TRBJ1-1; 9 positions match TRBD1. Germline V gene sequence: CDR1 SEHNR, CDR2 FQNEAQ (reference sequence). The CDR3 covers 15 residues. V trimming: 4 bases; J trimming: 4 bases; junction bases outside the gene matches: 7. This CDR3 is CASSSPQGARTEAFF. Here the CDR3 DNA reads TGTGCCAGCAGCTCGCCACAGGGGGCGCGCACTGAAGCTTTCTTT.

This clonotype was counted only a few times. V usage is TRBV20-1 and J usage is TRBJ2-3, with D possibly being TRBD2 (6 bases). The germline gives CDR1 DFQATT, CDR2 SNEGSKA (reference sequence). The CDR3 contains 14 residues. Trimming shortened V by 2 bases and J by 4 bases, and 13 bases separated the two germline ends. The CDR3 DNA reads TGCAGTGCTAGAACGGGGCGGGACGCAGATACGCAGTATTTT. It encodes CSARTGRDADTQYF.

Only a few counts were recorded for this clonotype. The chain carries TRBV20-1 and TRBJ2-7; TRBD2 matches at 10 bases. The CDR3 spans 15 residues. Trimming removed 0 bases from V and 6 bases from J; junction bases left unmatched: 8. Germline values: CDR1 DFQATT, CDR2 SNEGSKA (reference sequence). In DNA, the CDR3 is TGCAGTGCTAGAGACTTAGCGGGAGGCCGGTCCGAGCAGTACTTC. Translating gives CSARDLAGGRSEQYF.

The chain joins TRBV9 to TRBJ1-2; TRBD1 matches at 8 bases. The ends lost 2 bases at V and 2 bases at J; junction bases unmatched: 5. The CDR3 sequence is 15 residues long. CDR1 is SGDLS, CDR2 YYNGEE, per germline. This chain's CDR3 is CASSVLTGANYGYTF. CDR3 sequence (DNA): TGTGCCAGCAGCGTGTTGACAGGGGCCAACTATGGCTACACCTTC.

This clonotype showed up many times. The V and J genes are TRBV20-1 and TRBJ2-3, with 7 nucleotides matching TRBD2. The CDR3 extends over 14 amino acids. Trimming at V came to 3 bases and at J to 1 base, leaving 4 bases not matched to a gene. Per germline, CDR1 DFQATT and CDR2 SNEGSKA (reference sequence). The chain's CDR3 is CSASRSGRTDTQYF. For the CDR3, the DNA is TGCAGTGCTAGTCGTAGCGGGCGCACAGATACGCAGTATTTT.